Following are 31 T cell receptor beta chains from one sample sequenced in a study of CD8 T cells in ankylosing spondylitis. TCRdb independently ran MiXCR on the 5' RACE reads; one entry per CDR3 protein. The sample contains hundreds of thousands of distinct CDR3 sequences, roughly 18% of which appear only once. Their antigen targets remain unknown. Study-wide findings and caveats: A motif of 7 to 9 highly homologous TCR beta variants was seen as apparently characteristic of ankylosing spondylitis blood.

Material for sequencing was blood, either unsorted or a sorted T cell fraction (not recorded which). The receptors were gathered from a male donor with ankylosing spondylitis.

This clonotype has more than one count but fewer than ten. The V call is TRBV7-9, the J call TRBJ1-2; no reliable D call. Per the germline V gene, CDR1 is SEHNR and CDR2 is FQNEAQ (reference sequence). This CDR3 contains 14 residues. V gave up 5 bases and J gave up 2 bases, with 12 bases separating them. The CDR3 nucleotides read TGTGCCAGCAGCCAAGGACGGGAGAACTATGGCTACACCTTC. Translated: CASSQGRENYGYTF.

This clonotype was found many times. The CDR3 here is CASSPWTSIPEAFF. The CDR3 bases are TGTGCCAGCAGTCCCTGGACCTCAATACCTGAAGCTTTCTTT. The chain joins TRBV12-3 or TRBV12-4 to TRBJ1-1; D ambiguous. V lost 5 bases, J lost 6 bases, and 16 bases lay in between. This CDR3 has 14 amino acids.

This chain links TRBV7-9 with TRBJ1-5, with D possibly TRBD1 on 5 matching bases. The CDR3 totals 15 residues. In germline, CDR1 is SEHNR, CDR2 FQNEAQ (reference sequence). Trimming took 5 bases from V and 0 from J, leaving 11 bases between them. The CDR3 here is CASSPAGDSNQPQHF. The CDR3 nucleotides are TGTGCCAGCAGCCCAGCGGGGGATAGCAATCAGCCCCAGCATTTT.

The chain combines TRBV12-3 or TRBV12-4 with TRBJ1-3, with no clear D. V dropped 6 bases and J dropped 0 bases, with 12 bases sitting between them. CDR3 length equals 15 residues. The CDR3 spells CASRRLGYSGNTIYF. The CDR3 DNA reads TGTGCCAGCAGGCGACTCGGGTACTCTGGAAACACCATATATTTT.

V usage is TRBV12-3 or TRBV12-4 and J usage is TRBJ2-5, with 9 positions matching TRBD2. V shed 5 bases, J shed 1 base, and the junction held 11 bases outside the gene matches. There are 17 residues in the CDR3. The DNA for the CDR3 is TGTGCCAGCAGTCCCCGTCCTAGCGGGATATTCCAAGAGACCCAGTACTTC. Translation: CASSPRPSGIFQETQYF.

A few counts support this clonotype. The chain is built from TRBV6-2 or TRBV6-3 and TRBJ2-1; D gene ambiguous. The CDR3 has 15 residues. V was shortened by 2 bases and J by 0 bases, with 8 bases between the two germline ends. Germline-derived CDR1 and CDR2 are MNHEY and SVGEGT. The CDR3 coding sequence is TGTGCCAGCAGTTACCTGGATAGCTCCTACAATGAGCAGTTCTTC. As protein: CASSYLDSSYNEQFF.

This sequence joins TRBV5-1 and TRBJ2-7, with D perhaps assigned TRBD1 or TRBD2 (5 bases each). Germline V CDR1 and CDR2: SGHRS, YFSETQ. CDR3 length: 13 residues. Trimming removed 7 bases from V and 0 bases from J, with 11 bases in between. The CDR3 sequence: CASGWDLSYEQYF. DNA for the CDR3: TGCGCCAGCGGATGGGACCTCTCCTACGAGCAGTACTTC.

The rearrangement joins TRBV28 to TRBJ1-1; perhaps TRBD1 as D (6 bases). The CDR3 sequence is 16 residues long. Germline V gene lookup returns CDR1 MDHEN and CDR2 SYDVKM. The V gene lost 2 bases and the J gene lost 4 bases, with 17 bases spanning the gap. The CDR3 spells CASSLPPGGARTEAFF. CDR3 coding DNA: TGTGCCAGCAGTTTACCACCTGGGGGGGCGCGCACTGAAGCTTTCTTT.

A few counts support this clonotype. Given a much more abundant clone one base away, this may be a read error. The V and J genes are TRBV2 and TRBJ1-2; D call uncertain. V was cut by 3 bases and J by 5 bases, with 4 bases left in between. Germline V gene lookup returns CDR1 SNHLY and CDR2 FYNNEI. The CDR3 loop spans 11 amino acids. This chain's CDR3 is CASSEGYGYTF. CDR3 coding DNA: TGTGCCAGCAGTGAGGGGTATGGCTACACCTTC.

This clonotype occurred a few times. CDR3 region: CASSLAPTNTEAFF. The CDR3 DNA is TGTGCCAGCAGCTTAGCGCCGACGAACACTGAAGCTTTCTTT. The chain combines TRBV7-9 with TRBJ1-1; no firm D call. V shed 0 bases and J shed 1 base, with 6 bases lying between them. The CDR3 is 14 amino acids. Germline V gene sequence: CDR1 SEHNR, CDR2 FQNEAQ (reference sequence).

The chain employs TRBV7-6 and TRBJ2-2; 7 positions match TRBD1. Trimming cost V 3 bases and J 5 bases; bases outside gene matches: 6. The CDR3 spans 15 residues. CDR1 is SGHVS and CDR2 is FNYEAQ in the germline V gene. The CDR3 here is CASSFRQGGTGELFF. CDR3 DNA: TGTGCCAGCAGCTTCAGACAGGGCGGGACCGGGGAGCTGTTTTTT.

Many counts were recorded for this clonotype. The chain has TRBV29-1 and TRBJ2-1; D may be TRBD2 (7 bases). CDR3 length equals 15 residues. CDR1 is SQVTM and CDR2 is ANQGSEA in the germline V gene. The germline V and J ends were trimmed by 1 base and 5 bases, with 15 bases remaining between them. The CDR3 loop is CSVEGRRGPDNEQFF. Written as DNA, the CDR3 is TGCAGCGTTGAAGGACGGCGGGGGCCGGACAATGAGCAGTTCTTC.

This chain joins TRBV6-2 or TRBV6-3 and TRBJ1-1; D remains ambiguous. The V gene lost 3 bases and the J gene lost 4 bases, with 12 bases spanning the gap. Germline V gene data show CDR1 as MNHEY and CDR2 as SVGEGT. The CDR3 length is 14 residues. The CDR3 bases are TGTGCCAGCAGTTATATCGGGGTTATCACTGAAGCTTTCTTT. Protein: CASSYIGVITEAFF.

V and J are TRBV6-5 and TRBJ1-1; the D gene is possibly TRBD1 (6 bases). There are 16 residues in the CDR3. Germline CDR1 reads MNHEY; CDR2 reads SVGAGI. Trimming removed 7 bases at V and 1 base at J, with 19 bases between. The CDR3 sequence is CASIKKGGETNTEAFF. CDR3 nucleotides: TGTGCCAGCATTAAGAAAGGGGGGGAGACGAACACTGAAGCTTTCTTT.

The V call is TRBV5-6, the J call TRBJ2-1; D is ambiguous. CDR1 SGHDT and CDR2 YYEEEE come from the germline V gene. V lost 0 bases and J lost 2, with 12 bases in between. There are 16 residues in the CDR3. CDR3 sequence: CASSLAGTHAYNEQFF. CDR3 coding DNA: TGTGCCAGCAGCTTGGCTGGCACCCATGCCTACAATGAGCAGTTCTTC. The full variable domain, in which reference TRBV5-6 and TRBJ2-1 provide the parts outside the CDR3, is DAGVTQSPTHLIKTRGQQVTLRCSPKSGHDTVSWYQQALGQGPQFIFQYYEEEERQRGNFPDRFSGHQFPNYSSELNVNALLLGDSALYLCASSLAGTHAYNEQFFGPGTRLTVL.

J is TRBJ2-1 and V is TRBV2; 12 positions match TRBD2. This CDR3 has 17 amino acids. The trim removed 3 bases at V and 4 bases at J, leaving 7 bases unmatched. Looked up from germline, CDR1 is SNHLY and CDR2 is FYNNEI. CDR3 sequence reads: CASSENPLAGGYNEQFF. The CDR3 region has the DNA TGTGCCAGCAGTGAGAACCCTCTAGCGGGAGGGTACAATGAGCAGTTCTTC.

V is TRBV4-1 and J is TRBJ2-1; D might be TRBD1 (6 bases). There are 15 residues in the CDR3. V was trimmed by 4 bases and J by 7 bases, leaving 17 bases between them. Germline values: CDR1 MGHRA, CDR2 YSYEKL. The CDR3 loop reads CASSPRLAGANEQFF. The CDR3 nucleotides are TGCGCCAGCAGCCCTCGGTTAGCAGGGGCGAATGAGCAGTTCTTC.

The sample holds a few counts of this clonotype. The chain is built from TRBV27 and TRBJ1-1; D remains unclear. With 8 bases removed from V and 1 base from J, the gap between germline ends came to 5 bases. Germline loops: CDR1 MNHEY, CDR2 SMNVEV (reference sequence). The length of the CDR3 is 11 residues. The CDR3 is CASRRNTEAFF. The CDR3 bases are TGTGCCAGCCGCCGGAACACTGAAGCTTTCTTT.

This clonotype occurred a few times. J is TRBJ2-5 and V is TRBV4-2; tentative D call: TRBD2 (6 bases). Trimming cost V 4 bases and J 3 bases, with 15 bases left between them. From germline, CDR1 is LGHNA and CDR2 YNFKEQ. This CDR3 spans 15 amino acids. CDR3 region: CASSPHRASEETQYF. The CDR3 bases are TGTGCCAGCAGCCCCCACCGAGCTAGCGAAGAGACCCAGTACTTC.

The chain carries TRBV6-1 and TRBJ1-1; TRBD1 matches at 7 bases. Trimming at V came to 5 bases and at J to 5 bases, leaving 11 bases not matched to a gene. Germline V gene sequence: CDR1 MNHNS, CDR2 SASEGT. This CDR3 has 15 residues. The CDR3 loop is CASSPGTGVRTEAFF. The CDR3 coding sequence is TGTGCCAGCAGTCCCGGAACAGGGGTTCGGACTGAAGCTTTCTTT.

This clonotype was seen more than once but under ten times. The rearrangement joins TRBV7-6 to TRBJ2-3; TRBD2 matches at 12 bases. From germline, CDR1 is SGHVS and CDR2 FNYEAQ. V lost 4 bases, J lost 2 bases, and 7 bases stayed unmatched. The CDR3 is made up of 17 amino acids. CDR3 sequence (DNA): TGTGCCAGCAGCTCGCCCGGGACTAGCGGGTTCACAGATACGCAGTATTTT. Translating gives CASSSPGTSGFTDTQYF.

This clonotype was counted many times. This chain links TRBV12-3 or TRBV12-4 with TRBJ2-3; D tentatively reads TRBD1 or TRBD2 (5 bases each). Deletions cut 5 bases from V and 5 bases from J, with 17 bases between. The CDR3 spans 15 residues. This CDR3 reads CASSALTEGIDTQYF. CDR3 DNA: TGTGCCAGCAGTGCGCTAACCGAGGGGATAGATACGCAGTATTTT.

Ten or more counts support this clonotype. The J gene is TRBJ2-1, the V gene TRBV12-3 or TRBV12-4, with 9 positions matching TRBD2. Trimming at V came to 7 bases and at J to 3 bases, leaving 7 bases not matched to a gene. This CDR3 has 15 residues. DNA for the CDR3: TGTGCCAGCAAACTGACTAGCGGCTACTACAATGAGCAGTTCTTC. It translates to CASKLTSGYYNEQFF.

The CDR3 DNA is TGTGCCAGCAGCGTAGGGAGAGAAGAGAACACTGAAGCTTTCTTT. It codes for CASSVGREENTEAFF. The rearrangement joins TRBV9 to TRBJ1-1; the D is unclear. This CDR3 comprises 15 residues. The germline V gene has CDR1 SGDLS and CDR2 YYNGEE. Trimming took 0 bases from V and 1 from J, leaving 10 bases between them.

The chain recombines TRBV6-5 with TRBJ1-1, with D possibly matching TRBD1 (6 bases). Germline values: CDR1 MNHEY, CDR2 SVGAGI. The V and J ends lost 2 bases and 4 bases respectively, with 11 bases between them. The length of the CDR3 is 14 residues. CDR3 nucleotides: TGTGCCAGCAGTTACGGACAGCCGGGCACTGAAGCTTTCTTT. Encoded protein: CASSYGQPGTEAFF.

The chain's CDR3 is CSVDGHQETQYF. CDR3 coding DNA: TGCAGCGTTGACGGGCACCAAGAGACCCAGTACTTC. The chain links TRBV29-1 to TRBJ2-5; D is uncertain. Looked up from germline, CDR1 is SQVTM and CDR2 is ANQGSEA. V lost 3 bases, J lost 0 bases, and 5 bases lay in between. The CDR3 extends over 12 amino acids.

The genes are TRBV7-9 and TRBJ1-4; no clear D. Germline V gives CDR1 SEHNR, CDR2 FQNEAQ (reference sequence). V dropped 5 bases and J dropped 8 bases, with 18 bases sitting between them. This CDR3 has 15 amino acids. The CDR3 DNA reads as TGTGCCAGCAGCCCCAGCACGAGAAACCCAGAAAAACTGTTTTTT. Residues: CASSPSTRNPEKLFF.

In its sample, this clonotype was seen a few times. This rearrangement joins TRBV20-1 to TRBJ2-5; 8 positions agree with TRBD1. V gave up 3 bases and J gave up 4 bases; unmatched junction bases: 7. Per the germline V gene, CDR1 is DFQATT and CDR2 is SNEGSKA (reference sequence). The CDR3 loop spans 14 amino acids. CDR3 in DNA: TGCAGTGCTAGGAGGACAGGGTTTACAGAGACCCAGTACTTC. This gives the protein CSARRTGFTETQYF.

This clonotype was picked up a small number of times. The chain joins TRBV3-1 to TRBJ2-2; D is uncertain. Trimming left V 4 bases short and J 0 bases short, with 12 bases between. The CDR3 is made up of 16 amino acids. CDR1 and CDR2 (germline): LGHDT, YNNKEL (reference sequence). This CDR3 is CASSLGFLANTGELFF. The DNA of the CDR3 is TGTGCCAGCAGCCTGGGGTTTTTGGCGAACACCGGGGAGCTGTTTTTT.

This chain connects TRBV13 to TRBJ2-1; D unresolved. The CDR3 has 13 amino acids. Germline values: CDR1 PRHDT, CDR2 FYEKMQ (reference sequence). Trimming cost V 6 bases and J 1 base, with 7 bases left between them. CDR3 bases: TGTGCCAGCAGGGCCGGGTCCTACAATGAGCAGTTCTTC. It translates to CASRAGSYNEQFF.

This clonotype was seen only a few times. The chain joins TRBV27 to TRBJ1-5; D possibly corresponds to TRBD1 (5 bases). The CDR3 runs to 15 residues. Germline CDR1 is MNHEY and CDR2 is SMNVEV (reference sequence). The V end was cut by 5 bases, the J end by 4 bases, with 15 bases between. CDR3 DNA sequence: TGTGCCAGCAGTGCGATCCGGGACCTAAATCAGCCCCAGCATTTT. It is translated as CASSAIRDLNQPQHF.